This is a list of T cell receptor beta chains from one sample in a study of neurological immune-mediated disorders. TCRdb ran MiXCR on the 5' RACE reads and lists one entry per CDR3 protein. The table includes roughly 70,000 distinct CDR3 sequences, less than 5.5% detected once. The specimen sequenced was PBMCs. The receptors stem from a woman between 25 and 40 years old with multiple sclerosis. Each CDR3 is given with its conserved first and last residue. The order of the fields is clone size, V gene, J gene, D gene, CDR3 protein, CDR3 DNA. A D gene is named only where the DNA matches it firmly. Clone size is given for some rows only: seen once, a few or many times, or a class if the clone is expanded.

few,TRBV6-5,TRBJ1-5,.,CASSRRGSNQPQNF,TGTGCCAGCAGCCGTAGGGGTAGCAATCAGCCCCAGAATTTT
.,TRBV11-2,TRBJ1-2,.,CASSLESLDPLVYGYTF,TGTGCCAGCAGCTTAGAGTCGTTGGATCCTCTCGTCTATGGCTACACCTTC
many,TRBV20-1,TRBJ2-5,TRBD1,CSAEDRAQETQYF,TGCAGTGCGGAAGACAGGGCGCAAGAGACCCAGTACTTC
many,TRBV12-3/TRBV12-4,TRBJ2-5,.,CASSPSNVETQYF,TGTGCCAGCAGTCCCTCAAACGTGGAGACCCAGTACTTC
many,TRBV5-1,TRBJ2-7,.,CASSSLVGSYEQYF,TGCGCCAGCAGCTCCCTGGTTGGCTCCTACGAGCAGTACTTC
many,TRBV6-5,TRBJ1-4,.,CASSQTQGPEKLFF,TGTGCCAGCAGTCAAACGCAGGGTCCGGAAAAACTGTTTTTT
many,TRBV9,TRBJ1-1,TRBD1,CASSVGQGNTEAFF,TGTGCCAGCAGCGTAGGACAGGGGAACACTGAAGCTTTCTTT
many,TRBV11-2,TRBJ2-3,TRBD1,CASSLHRGLTDTQYF,TGTGCCAGCAGCCTACACAGGGGGCTGACAGATACGCAGTATTTT
many,TRBV12-3/TRBV12-4,TRBJ2-7,.,CASSWDGESYEQYF,TGTGCCAGCAGTTGGGACGGGGAATCCTACGAGCAGTACTTC
many,TRBV20-1,TRBJ1-6,TRBD1,CSARDGRQGVNSPLNF,TGCAGTGCTAGGGACGGTAGACAGGGGGTCAATTCACCCCTCAACTTT
many,TRBV5-1,TRBJ1-1,.,CASSLQGMNTEAFF,TGCGCCAGCAGCTTGCAGGGCATGAACACTGAAGCTTTCTTT
few,TRBV5-5,TRBJ2-5,.,CASSLGADIETQYF,TGTGCCAGCAGCTTGGGTGCAGATATAGAGACCCAGTACTTC
many,TRBV7-2,TRBJ2-2,.,CASSRRVAGELFF,TGTGCCAGCAGCCGCAGGGTGGCCGGGGAGCTGTTTTTT
many,TRBV10-2,TRBJ1-3,.,CASSRGRDGNTIYF,TGCGCCAGCAGCAGGGGCAGGGATGGAAACACCATATATTTT
many,TRBV7-8,TRBJ1-4,.,CASSGQFGEKLFF,TGTGCCAGCAGCGGACAATTCGGGGAAAAACTGTTTTTT
many,TRBV10-3,TRBJ2-7,TRBD1,CAIGWDRAREQYF,TGTGCCATCGGCTGGGACAGGGCTAGGGAGCAGTACTTC
many,TRBV5-1,TRBJ1-1,.,CASSWGQNTEAFF,TGCGCCAGCAGCTGGGGACAGAACACTGAAGCTTTCTTT
many,TRBV5-1,TRBJ1-1,TRBD1,CASSERTGDGKAFF,TGCGCCAGCAGCGAACGGACAGGGGACGGGAAAGCTTTCTTT
many,TRBV20-1,TRBJ2-1,.,CSQVIQGSGEQFF,TGCAGTCAAGTAATACAGGGATCCGGTGAGCAGTTCTTC
many,TRBV3-1,TRBJ1-1,.,CASSQGVGGTEAFF,TGTGCCAGCAGCCAAGGAGTGGGGGGCACTGAAGCTTTCTTT
few,TRBV3-1,TRBJ2-7,.,CASSQEVPGGTYEQYF,TGTGCCAGCAGCCAAGAAGTCCCAGGAGGCACCTACGAGCAGTACTTC
.,TRBV6-5,TRBJ1-5,.,CASSFTGSGQPQHF,TGTGCCAGCAGTTTCACAGGGTCAGGGCAGCCCCAGCATTTT
many,TRBV3-1,TRBJ1-6,.,CASSQEFRGSPLNF,TGTGCCAGCAGCCAAGAGTTCAGGGGTTCACCCCTCAACTTT
many,TRBV7-9,TRBJ2-4,.,CASSPPQGPNIQYF,TGTGCCAGCAGCCCCCCTCAGGGCCCAAACATTCAGTACTTC
.,TRBV5-1,TRBJ1-1,.,CASSLPKPNTEAFF,TGCGCCAGCAGCTTGCCAAAGCCGAACACTGAAGCTTTCTTT
many,TRBV15,TRBJ2-7,TRBD1,CATSPRTGVSDEQYF,TGTGCCACCAGCCCTCGGACAGGCGTCTCTGACGAGCAGTACTTC
few,TRBV5-1,TRBJ2-7,.,CASSLGGLVVEQYF,TGCGCCAGCAGCTTGGGAGGACTTGTCGTCGAGCAGTACTTC
many,TRBV9,TRBJ2-4,.,CASSPDGTPNLNIQYF,TGTGCCAGCAGCCCGGACGGGACCCCGAACTTAAACATTCAGTACTTC
many,TRBV5-1,TRBJ2-1,.,CASSLTGPQRNEQFF,TGCGCCAGCAGCTTGACAGGGCCGCAGAGGAATGAGCAGTTCTTC
many,TRBV9,TRBJ2-1,.,CASSVQITDEQFF,TGTGCCAGCAGCGTACAGATTACGGATGAGCAGTTCTTC
few,TRBV7-2,TRBJ1-2,.,CASSLVVRPKANYGYTF,TGTGCCAGCAGCTTAGTAGTCAGACCTAAAGCTAACTATGGCTACACCTTC
few,TRBV6-6,TRBJ1-5,TRBD1,CASTDPTGGWQPQNF,TGTGCCAGCACCGACCCTACAGGGGGATGGCAGCCCCAGAATTTT
.,TRBV20-1,TRBJ2-7,.,CSAKESSLFREQYF,TGCAGTGCTAAAGAAAGTAGTCTCTTTCGCGAGCAGTACTTC
many,TRBV20-1,TRBJ1-5,TRBD1,CSARGAGGVGNQPQHF,TGCAGTGCTAGAGGGGCAGGGGGAGTGGGCAATCAGCCCCAGCATTTT
many,TRBV20-1,TRBJ1-1,.,CSLAQDLNTEAFF,TGCAGCCTAGCACAGGATCTGAACACTGAAGCTTTCTTT
many,TRBV20-1,TRBJ2-5,TRBD2,CSARVDGGAGKTQYF,TGCAGTGCTAGAGTTGACGGGGGGGCCGGTAAGACCCAGTACTTC
many,TRBV20-1,TRBJ2-3,.,CSATTPGQITDTQYF,TGCAGTGCTACTACCCCGGGACAAATCACAGATACGCAGTATTTT
many,TRBV11-2,TRBJ2-5,TRBD1,CASSLVTGGMTQYF,TGTGCCAGCAGCTTAGTGACAGGGGGCATGACCCAGTACTTC
many,TRBV7-9,TRBJ2-7,.,CASRIGSDGEQYF,TGTGCCAGCAGAATCGGCTCGGACGGCGAGCAGTACTTC
few,TRBV5-1,TRBJ2-5,.,CASSLAGQRETQYF,TGCGCCAGCAGCTTGGCCGGGCAACGGGAGACCCAGTACTTC
few,TRBV20-1,TRBJ1-5,TRBD1,CSAVPGGPNQPQNF,TGCAGTGCTGTACCAGGGGGCCCCAATCAGCCCCAGAATTTT
few,TRBV5-6,TRBJ1-6,.,CASSAMMDSPLHF,TGTGCCAGCAGCGCCATGATGGATTCACCCCTCCACTTT
many,TRBV29-1,TRBJ2-1,.,CSVESGRRGSEQFF,TGCAGCGTTGAATCCGGTAGGCGGGGAAGTGAGCAGTTCTTC
many,TRBV5-5,TRBJ2-7,TRBD1,CASSREWDRKYEQYF,TGTGCCAGCAGCCGCGAATGGGACAGAAAGTACGAGCAGTACTTC
.,TRBV5-1,TRBJ1-1,.,CASSRSGGDTEAFF,TGCGCCAGCAGCCGATCCGGGGGAGACACTGAAGCTTTCTTT
many,TRBV11-2,TRBJ2-7,TRBD2,CASSPRTSGGYEQYF,TGTGCCAGCAGCCCCCGGACTAGCGGGGGCTACGAGCAGTACTTC
many,TRBV27,TRBJ2-7,TRBD2,CASRPSGGTSYEQYF,TGTGCCAGCAGGCCTAGCGGGGGGACCTCCTACGAGCAGTACTTC
few,TRBV6-5,TRBJ2-7,TRBD2,CASSYSGLAGNYEQYF,TGTGCCAGCAGTTACTCTGGACTAGCGGGGAACTACGAGCAGTACTTC
few,TRBV5-1,TRBJ1-6,.,CASSLRQGPNSPLHF,TGCGCCAGCAGCTTGAGGCAGGGACCTAATTCACCCCTCCACTTT
many,TRBV6-4,TRBJ2-2,TRBD2,CASSSASGRLIGELFF,TGTGCCAGCAGTTCGGCTAGCGGGCGGCTGATCGGGGAGCTGTTTTTT
.,TRBV18,TRBJ1-1,TRBD1,CASSPPVGQGAKDYTEAFF,TGTGCCAGCTCACCACCAGTGGGACAGGGGGCTAAGGATTACACTGAAGCTTTCTTT